This T cell receptor (beta chain) was recorded in a study of T cells in Graves' hyperthyroidism and ophthalmopathy. General study results and limits: Most thyroid clonotypes that were expanded above 0.001 also turned up in blood.

Among the patients, aged 18 to 65, hyperthyroidism was newly diagnosed and had lasted under 2 months. Remarks on this clonotype: What it binds is not known.

Germline V gene sequence: CDR1 DFQATT, CDR2 SNEGSKA (reference sequence). CDR3 length equals 13 residues. V shed 6 bases, J shed 7 bases, and the junction held 6 bases outside the gene matches. Amplification targeted TCR beta CDR3 regions from RNA transcripts. First-round RT-PCR with HTBI primers amplified the TCR CDR3 region. TCRdb re-called the multiplex PCR reads through MiXCR, storing one row per CDR3 protein. The data contain about 840,000 distinct CDR3 sequences, roughly 40% of them seen just once; the ten biggest clones take up 8% to 9%. This receptor was identified in a man younger than 35 with Graves' hyperthyroidism. This sequence joins TRBV20-1 and TRBJ1-3, with TRBD1 identical over 10 bases. Source material: blood. The CDR3 spells CSAGTGVGNTIYF. The CDR3 nucleotides read TGCAGTGCCGGGACAGGGGTCGGGAACACCATATATTTT.